This TCR beta chain comes out of a study of cytomegalovirus exposure and HLA in healthy donors (dated by TCRdb to 2016 to 2017). For the wider study: In an earlier analysis of some 550 of the donors, less than 350 Gb of sequence data and 90 million to 120 million unique TCR beta sequences from about 179 million T cells were reported. Roughly five DR-DQ haplotypes were handled as single units for association and clustering because linkage in the cohort was strong. The T cell repertoires of some 670 subjects were profiled by immunosequencing and related to cytomegalovirus serostatus. An earlier analysis of around 580 of the donors used high-throughput TCR beta sequencing to judge whether each TCR beta V gene segment behaved as functional or pseudogenic. The study was designed to test whether signatures of past pathogen exposure could be identified by cataloging public T cell receptors. On average, 235,054 unique TCR beta nucleotide sequences were sequenced per donor among a few hundred genotyped donors of the cohort, with about 19% of those sequences being non-productive. A later genetic analysis took genome-wide SNP genotypes for about 55% of the 666 donors and used that subset as a discovery cohort. Roughly 310 gigabases of sequencing data and 78 million or so unique TCR sequences were included in an early release covering about 700 HLA-typed donors. Every discovery cohort repertoire had been produced on one sequencing platform. Rather than using new phenotypic data, the later analysis identified candidate immune exposures from TCR beta sequences and from how often those sequences occurred across donors. To study patterns of TCR occurrence, a later analysis re-analyzed previously published TCR beta repertoires from 550 to 800 donors and added high-resolution HLA genotyping. Typing coverage differed by locus: A, B, C, DRB1 and DQB1 were typed in about 629-640 donors, DQA1 in approximately 520, DPA1 in 600 to 610, and DPB1 in just under 490. To predict cytomegalovirus infection status, the study brought together high-throughput TCR immunosequencing, statistical association of individual TCRs with disease status, and machine learning. Of the 350 to 450 genotyped donors, approximately 82% fell in the genetic ancestry cluster associated with self-reported Caucasian donors. A separate validation cohort of over 95 different subjects was used in addition to the roughly 640-subject first cohort. Donor age, sex, ethnicity and CMV serostatus were compiled together with the repertoire data. HLA typing covered class I and class II loci at four-digit resolution. The research as a whole found: In a later analysis, HLA-associated TCR beta chains were found to be more clonally expanded and to have lower generation probabilities than equally common non-associated chains. For the cohort, immune exposure information was limited to CMV serostatus. Broadly in line with IMGT annotations, most TCR beta V segments showed up in productive rearrangements about 87% or about 30% of the time in an earlier analysis of roughly 590 of the donors. Cytomegalovirus status was reported to be diagnosed by the classifier with high specificity and sensitivity in both the original and validation cohorts. Three of the identified cytomegalovirus-associated TCR beta chains were confirmed in vitro to be specific for cytomegalovirus antigens. At a false discovery rate of 0.05, a later analysis linked under 20,000 TCR beta sequences to specific HLA alleles. A later genetic analysis associated a missense DCLRE1C variant with V-gene and J-gene trimming of TCR beta chains, and an independent cohort replicated the association. A further reported finding was that TCR beta sequences accurately predicted the HLA-A and HLA-B alleles for most subjects in the first cohort. According to a later genetic analysis, donors in an Asian-associated ancestry cluster had fewer N-insertions in productive TCRs than the approximately 630-donor mean. The study listed over 150 TCR beta chains as associated with cytomegalovirus. The sequencing pipeline was judged likely to have produced a cluster of highly shared sequence variants as a technical artifact. When HLA alleles, especially DR and DQ, strongly co-occurred, attributing TCR associations to individual alleles was difficult. Because some donors lacked HLA typing at each locus, the association tests relied only on the typed subset. Most TCR sequences were seen in very few donors, while some public TCRs were found in many individuals. The cohort was sequenced for TCR beta chains only, and without alpha or paired-chain data the features that could be detected were limited. According to the authors, the approach could potentially be generalized to other disease states and immunological phenotypes. Some IMGT-functional V segments, including TRBV6-2 and TRBV6-3, could not be told apart with the 87-base-pair reads, so those segments were excluded. Because counts were too low, roughly 17 rarely observed V segments, including chromosome 9 orphons, were left out of the earlier analysis of some 600 of the donors. Sequencing depth was assumed to be roughly uniform across donors in the presence/absence analyses, though that assumption may not hold. A later analysis found that TCR association rates varied across HLA loci, with DRB1 alleles showing the most associated TCRs and HLA-C alleles the fewest. In a later analysis, most CMV-associated TCR beta chains were found to appear HLA-restricted, with HLA associations seemingly driven largely by CMV exposure. Correlated functional status among segregating V segments might be attributable to linkage disequilibrium, but an unknown experimental factor could not be ruled out. According to a later analysis, parvovirus B19, influenza, CMV and Epstein-Barr virus appeared linked to several top co-occurrence clusters.

The germline V gene (reference sequence) yields LNHNV for CDR1 and YYDKDF for CDR2. Inclusive of the bounding cysteine and phenylalanine, the CDR3 is 15 residues long. CDR3 DNA is the only sequence kept; it has 45 bases, read in frame from the first base. Here V drops 6 bases and J drops 1 base, and the junction holds 6 bases not matched to any gene. Worth noting for this clone: There is no known antigen for this receptor. Within one base of it there is no much larger clone, and no base qualities were kept.

Library preparation was by the immunoSEQ multiplex PCR assay. For the multiplex PCR, a mixture combining 60 forward primers for TCR Vbeta segments and 13 reverse primers for TCR Jbeta segments was used. A multiplex PCR assay on genomic DNA amplified the CDR3 region of rearranged TCR beta genes. The amplified TCR beta libraries were sequenced on the Illumina HiSeq System as 87-base-pair reads. The source study handled its data this way. A later analysis tallied 75 million to 85 million unique TCR beta chains across the 666 repertoires, and roughly 11 million of those chains were shared by two or more donors. Raw reads were error-corrected and collapsed into unique sequences by a nearest-neighbor algorithm in which closely related sequences were merged to remove PCR and sequencing errors. V, D and J gene segments were assigned by aligning CDR3 sequences to IMGT reference sequences. For a sequence to be retained, a match of at least six nucleotides to both a V gene segment and a J gene segment was required. Rearrangements were classified as productive when the CDR3 lacked stop codons and remained in frame with V and J, and all other rearrangements were classified as non-productive. CDR3 was defined by IMGT convention, running from the second conserved V-encoded cysteine to the conserved J-encoded phenylalanine. The earlier analysis of 587 of the donors excluded any sequence lacking an unambiguous match to a single V gene segment. An earlier analysis of almost 600 of the donors classified V segments as functional when productive rearrangements were above 56.7% and as segregating when the standard deviation between donors was above 5%. To diagnose cytomegalovirus status from the catalog of TCR beta chain sequences, a statistical classification framework was built. A later analysis assigned V and J genes by comparing TCR nucleotide sequences with IMGT/GENE-DB human TR gene sequences. In a later analysis, CDR3 sequences and most-parsimonious VDJ recombination scenarios were assigned using the TCRdist pipeline. In a later analysis, each TCR beta chain was defined by its CDR3 amino acid sequence together with its V-gene family, and reads without a unique V-gene family were excluded. In a later analysis, 500 to 700 highly shared, low-generation-probability nucleotide sequences were removed to address suspected cross-contamination and a sequencing artifact. A later analysis calculated a clonal expansion index for each public chain from normalized within-repertoire ranks of inferred template counts. In a later analysis, generation probabilities were computed using a VDJ recombination model fitted to out-of-frame rearrangements, and the results were checked against IGoR. Hypergeometric tests were used in a later analysis to score TCR-TCR, TCR-HLA and TCR-CMV co-occurrence, with a repertoire-size bias correction applied to the TCR pairs. False discovery rates were estimated in a later analysis by permuting HLA or CMV assignments 20 times. A later analysis grouped co-occurring TCRs with DBSCAN, adding TCRdist sequence similarity when clustering within HLA-allele-positive subsets. Repertoires with fewer than 30,000 or more than 120,000 public chains were left out of co-occurrence clustering, as were about 5 repertoires with anomalous nucleotide sharing. In its TCRdb copy, this immuneACCESS table keeps in-frame sequences only and misses some clones. Where compared with another copy, unresolved V genes explain less than half of these, and the others have no known cause. V, J and clone size are taken as reported in that table, and D and trimming were inferred from the DNA itself. For this sample there are about 92,000 clones; roughly 80% appear just once. 1% to 1.5% of the sample is in the top ten clones.

The cohort was made up of about 610 healthy bone marrow donors. At the time of sampling, every cohort member was nominally healthy, though immune exposures that went unrecorded were likely present. The donor was CMV seropositive and was included in the group of 289 seropositive cohort members. A peripheral blood sample was collected from each donor, and TCR beta sequencing was performed on peripheral blood mononuclear cells. Genomic DNA extraction from the blood cell samples was performed with the Qiagen DNeasy Blood Extraction Kit. The V gene is TRBV15 and the J gene is TRBJ2-7, and TRBD2 aligns with 10 junction nucleotides. The TCR sequence derives from a girl aged 2-10 years in good health and CMV-seropositive. The sample consisted of PBMCs. The CDR3: CATSSGAGGSYEQYF. The DNA is as follows: TGTGCCACCAGTAGCGGAGCGGGAGGGTCCTACGAGCAGTACTTC.